Listed here is a single T cell receptor (beta chain). Study processing details: The authors estimated nucleated cell counts from reference gene primer amplification. Measured with immunoSEQ multiplex PCR; TCRdb has only the in-frame clones, and not every one. V, J and clone size reflect that table, while D and trimming were determined from the DNA. The repertoire consists of 50,000 to 65,000 clones, with around 86% occurring once and the leading ten covering 1.2%. The CDR3 spans 13 residues. V lost 9 bases to trimming and J lost 3 bases; unmatched junction nucleotides: 6. The germline V gene has CDR1 SNHLY and CDR2 FYNNEI. The sample originates from a study of blood T cell repertoires in COVID-19. Study as a whole: Spain, Italy and the United States supplied samples that represented acute and convalescent COVID-19. Nucleic acid was either cDNA or gDNA, and it came from T cells, B-cell-depleted T cells, or PBMCs.

The specimen was peripheral blood. The source of this sequence is a man between 40 and 49 years old with acute or convalescent COVID-19. The chain couples TRBV2 to TRBJ2-3; TRBD1 matches at 7 bases. This chain's CDR3 is CASGTEGTDTQYF. The DNA for the CDR3 is TGTGCCAGTGGGACAGAGGGGACAGATACGCAGTATTTT.